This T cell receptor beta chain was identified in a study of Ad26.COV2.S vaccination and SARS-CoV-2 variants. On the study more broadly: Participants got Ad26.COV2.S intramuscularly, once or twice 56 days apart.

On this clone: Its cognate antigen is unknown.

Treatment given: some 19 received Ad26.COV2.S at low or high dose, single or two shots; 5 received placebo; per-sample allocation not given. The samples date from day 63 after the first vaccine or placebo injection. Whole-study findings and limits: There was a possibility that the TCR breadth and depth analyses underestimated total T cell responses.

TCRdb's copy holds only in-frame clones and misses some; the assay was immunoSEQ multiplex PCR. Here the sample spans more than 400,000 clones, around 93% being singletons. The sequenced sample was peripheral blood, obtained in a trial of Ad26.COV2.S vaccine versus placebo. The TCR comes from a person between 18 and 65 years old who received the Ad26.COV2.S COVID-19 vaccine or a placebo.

CDR3 nucleotide sequence: TGTGCCAGCAGCTTCCATCCCTGGGAGGGCGGGAATGAAAAACTGTTTTTT. As protein: CASSFHPWEGGNEKLFF. The chain has TRBV11-2 and TRBJ1-4; D is unresolved. V shed 3 bases and J shed 5 bases, with 19 bases lying between them. The CDR3 extends over 17 amino acids. Germline assignment: CDR1 SGHAT and CDR2 FQNNGV. The whole variable domain, remainder taken from reference TRBV11-2 and TRBJ1-4, is EAGVAQSPRYKIIEKRQSVAFWCNPISGHATLYWYQQILGQGPKLLIQFQNNGVVDDSQLPKDRFSAERLKGVDSTLKIQPAKLEDSAVYLCASSFHPWEGGNEKLFFGSGTQLSVL.